The T cell receptor beta chain described here comes from a study of CD8+ T cells in alopecia areata. Per the germline V gene, CDR1 is MGHRA and CDR2 is YSYEKL. The CDR3 loop spans 20 amino acids. With V trimmed by 1 base and J by 0 bases, 14 bases remained unmatched. Treatment given: oral pan-JAK inhibitor, 5-10 mg twice daily. Alopecia areata patients had lesional scalp punch biopsies and peripheral blood taken from them. General observations from the study: In scalp and blood during tofacitinib, many expanded lesional clones persisted. Scalp samples also yield sequences of resident alphabeta T cells from normal skin.

Extracted from the samples, RNA was reverse transcribed into cDNA to serve as the sequencing template. Repertoires were generated with immunoSEQ multiplex PCR, while TCRdb's copy carries only in-frame clones and drops some. The sample records some 110,000 clones, around 50% being singletons. A word on this clone: Its specificity is not known.

The TCR originated in a human donor with alopecia areata. This sample comprised CD8+ T cells sorted from blood, obtained at week 24, from a patient treated with tofacitinib. The chain carries TRBV4-1 and TRBJ2-2, with 7 positions matching TRBD1. CDR3: CASSQVIVVWTGANTGELFF. The CDR3 DNA follows: TGCGCCAGCAGCCAAGTGATAGTAGTGTGGACAGGCGCGAACACCGGGGAGCTGTTTTTT.